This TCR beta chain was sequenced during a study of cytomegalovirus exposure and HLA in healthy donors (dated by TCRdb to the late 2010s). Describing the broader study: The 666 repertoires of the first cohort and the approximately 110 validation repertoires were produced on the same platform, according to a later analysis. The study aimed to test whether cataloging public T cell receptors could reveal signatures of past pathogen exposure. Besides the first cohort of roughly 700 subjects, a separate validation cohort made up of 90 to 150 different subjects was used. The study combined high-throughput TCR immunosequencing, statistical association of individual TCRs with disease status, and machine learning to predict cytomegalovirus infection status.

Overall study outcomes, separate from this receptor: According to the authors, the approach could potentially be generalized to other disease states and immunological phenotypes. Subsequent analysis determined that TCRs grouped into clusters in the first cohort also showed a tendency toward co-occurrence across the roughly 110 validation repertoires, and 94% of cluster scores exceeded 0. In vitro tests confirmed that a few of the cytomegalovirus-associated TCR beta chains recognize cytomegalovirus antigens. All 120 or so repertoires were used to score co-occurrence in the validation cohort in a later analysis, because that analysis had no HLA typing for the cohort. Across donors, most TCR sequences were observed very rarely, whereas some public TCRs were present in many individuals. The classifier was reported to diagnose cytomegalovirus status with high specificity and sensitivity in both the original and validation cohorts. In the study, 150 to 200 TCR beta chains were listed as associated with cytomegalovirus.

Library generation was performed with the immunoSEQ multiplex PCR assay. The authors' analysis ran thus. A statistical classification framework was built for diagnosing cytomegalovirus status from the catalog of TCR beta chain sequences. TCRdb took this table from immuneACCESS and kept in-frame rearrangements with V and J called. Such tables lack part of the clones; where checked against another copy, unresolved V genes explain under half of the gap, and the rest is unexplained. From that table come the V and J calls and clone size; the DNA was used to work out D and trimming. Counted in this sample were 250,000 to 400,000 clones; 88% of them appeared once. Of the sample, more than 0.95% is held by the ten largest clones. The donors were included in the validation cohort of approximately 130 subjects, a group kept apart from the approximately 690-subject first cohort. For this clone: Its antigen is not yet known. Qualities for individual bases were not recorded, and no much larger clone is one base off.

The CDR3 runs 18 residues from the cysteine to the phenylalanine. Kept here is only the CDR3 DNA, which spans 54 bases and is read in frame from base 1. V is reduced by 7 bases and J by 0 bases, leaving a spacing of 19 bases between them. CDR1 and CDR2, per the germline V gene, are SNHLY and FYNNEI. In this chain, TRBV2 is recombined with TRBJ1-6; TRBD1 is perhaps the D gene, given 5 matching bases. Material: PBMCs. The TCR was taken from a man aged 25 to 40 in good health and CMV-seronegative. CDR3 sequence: CASMSGTTLSSYNSPLHF. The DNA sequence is TGTGCCAGCATGAGCGGGACTACCCTAAGCTCCTATAATTCACCCCTCCACTTT. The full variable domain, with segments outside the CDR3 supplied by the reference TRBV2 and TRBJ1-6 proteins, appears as EPEVTQTPSHQVTQMGQEVILRCVPISNHLYFYWYRQILGQKVEFLVSFYNNEISEKSEIFDDQFSVERPDGSNFTLKIRSTKLEDSAMYFCASMSGTTLSSYNSPLHFGNGTRLTVT.